The sequence of this T cell receptor beta chain was determined in a study of blood T cells in healthy people across ages. Between the trimmed V and J ends, which lost 0 bases and 1 base, there was a span of 13 bases. Germline-derived CDR1 and CDR2 are DFQATT and SNEGSKA (reference sequence). CDR3 length: 15 amino acids. Using a J-beta primer mix together with a sample-barcoded 5' primer, a second PCR was run for about 6 to 11 cycles. TCRdb passed the 5' RACE reads through MiXCR, listing each CDR3 protein once. The table has 650,000 to 950,000 distinct CDR3 sequences, around 42% seen once; the top ten hold around 18%. This clonotype was seen ten or more times.

Specimen: blood. The genes are TRBV20-1 and TRBJ2-7, with D perhaps TRBD1 (6 bases). The TCR originated in a man aged 55 to 70 in good health. CDR3 sequence (DNA): TGCAGTGCTAGAGATTTTACAGGGCCATCCTACGAGCAGTACTTC. This translates into CSARDFTGPSYEQYF.